A single sample gave rise to the 20 T cell receptor beta chains below, sequenced in a study of blood T cell repertoires in COVID-19. The protocol was immunoSEQ multiplex PCR, while the TCRdb copy is restricted to in-frame clones and leaves out a portion. The profile shows about 270,000 clones, around 90% of them singletons. The source material was PBMCs or T cells enriched from blood (not recorded which). The receptors shown here come from a woman in her thirties with acute COVID-19.

There are a few counts of this clone. This chain joins TRBV9 and TRBJ1-5; the D gene is possibly TRBD1 (5 bases). Deletions cut 0 bases from V and 6 bases from J, with 10 bases between. The CDR3 sequence is 14 residues long. Per the germline V gene, CDR1 is SGDLS and CDR2 is YYNGEE. CDR3 coding DNA: TGTGCCAGCAGCGTAGGGGCAGGGCCTCAGCCCCAGCATTTT. It is translated as CASSVGAGPQPQHF.

The chain uses TRBV9 and TRBJ2-2; 9 bases agree with TRBD1. CDR3 length equals 15 residues. Trimming at V came to 3 bases and at J to 6 bases, leaving 6 bases not matched to a gene. Germline CDR1 and CDR2: SGDLS and YYNGEE. The DNA of the CDR3 is TGTGCCAGCAGCGAAGGGACAGGGTGGTCCGGGGAGCTGTTTTTT. It specifies CASSEGTGWSGELFF. Full variable domain (missing parts from reference TRBV9 and TRBJ2-2): DSGVTQTPKHLITATGQRVTLRCSPRSGDLSVYWYQQSLDQGLQFLIQYYNGEERAKGNILERFSAQQFPDLHSELNLSSLELGDSALYFCASSEGTGWSGELFFGEGSRLTVL.

This clone was picked up a small number of times. The junction departs from germline at one end; a sequencing error may be responsible. The gene calls are TRBV27 and TRBJ2-7; D is undetermined. The CDR3 has 15 amino acids. CDR1 and CDR2 from the germline V gene are MNHEY and SMNVEV (reference sequence). The CDR3 loop reads CASSLSFSPIYEQYF. The CDR3 DNA is TGTGCCAGCAGTCTATCCTTTAGCCCCATCTACGAGCAGTACTTC.

The V call is TRBV28, the J call TRBJ1-5, with unresolved D. Trimming stripped 7 bases from V and 7 bases from J, with 11 bases between. The CDR3 is 12 amino acids. Germline V CDR1 and CDR2: MDHEN, SYDVKM. The CDR3 nucleotides read TGTGCCAGCATTAAAGGAGGACAGCCCCAGCATTTT. Encoded protein: CASIKGGQPQHF.

CDR3 sequence reads: CASTKGFNEKLFF. CDR3 DNA sequence: TGCGCCAGCACGAAGGGGTTTAATGAAAAACTGTTTTTT. The rearrangement uses TRBV5-1 and TRBJ1-4, with D perhaps TRBD1 (5 bases). Looked up from germline, CDR1 is SGHRS and CDR2 is YFSETQ. This CDR3 has 13 residues. The germline V and J ends were trimmed by 6 bases and 4 bases, with 10 bases remaining between them.

This chain joins TRBV5-4 and TRBJ2-2; 11 bases fit TRBD1. This CDR3 has 16 amino acids. CDR1 SGHNT and CDR2 YYREEE come from the germline V gene (reference sequence). V lost 4 bases and J lost 1; bases outside the gene matches: 3. The CDR3 DNA reads as TGTGCCAGCAGCCCGGGACAGGGGGTGAACACCGGGGAGCTGTTTTTT. This translates into CASSPGQGVNTGELFF.

The chain uses TRBV28 and TRBJ1-4, with D perhaps TRBD1 (6 bases). CDR1 is MDHEN, CDR2 SYDVKM, per germline. The V end was cut by 4 bases, the J end by 6 bases, with 12 bases between. The CDR3 spans 14 residues. CDR3: CASSSQGFDEKLFF. DNA for the CDR3: TGTGCCAGCAGTTCCCAGGGGTTTGATGAAAAACTGTTTTTT. Combining the CDR3 with reference TRBV28 and TRBJ1-4 gives the whole variable domain DVKVTQSSRYLVKRTGEKVFLECVQDMDHENMFWYRQDPGLGLRLIYFSYDVKMKEKGDIPEGYSVSREKKERFSLILESASTNQTSMYLCASSSQGFDEKLFFGSGTQLSVL.

The genes are TRBV30 and TRBJ1-3, with D possibly matching TRBD1 (6 bases). The CDR3 has 17 amino acids. Trimming removed 0 bases at V and 3 bases at J, with 18 bases between. Germline CDR1 is GTSNPN and CDR2 is SVGIG (reference sequence). The CDR3 reads CAWSVGFGGRIGNTIYF. The CDR3 coding sequence is TGTGCCTGGAGTGTCGGGTTCGGGGGGCGGATTGGAAACACCATATATTTT.

J is TRBJ2-1 and V is TRBV19; D gene uncertain. The CDR3 runs 13 residues. Trimming took off 3 bases at V and 4 bases at J, with 7 bases between the two ends. The germline V gene encodes CDR1 LNHDA and CDR2 SQIVND (reference sequence). The DNA of the CDR3 is TGTGCCAGTAGTATTGACAATTACAATGAGCAGTTCTTC. Translation gives CASSIDNYNEQFF.

V and J are TRBV18 and TRBJ2-1; TRBD2 matches at 7 bases. Germline V gene data show CDR1 as KGHSH and CDR2 as LQKENI. The CDR3 length is 13 residues. After removal of 4 bases from V and 7 bases from J, the junction contained 4 bases not matched to a gene. The CDR3 nucleotides are TGTGCCAGCTCACTTGGGACTACGAATGAGCAGTTCTTC. Its translation is CASSLGTTNEQFF.

The chain links TRBV10-1 to TRBJ2-2, with D possibly TRBD1 on 6 matching bases. Germline V gene data show CDR1 as WNHNN and CDR2 as SYGVQD (reference sequence). The CDR3 has 16 residues. Trimming removed 1 base at V and 2 bases at J, with 11 bases between. The CDR3 region has the DNA TGCGCCAGCAGTGAGTTGGGACACCTAAACACCGGGGAGCTGTTTTTT. It is translated as CASSELGHLNTGELFF.

The chain employs TRBV5-1 and TRBJ2-2, with 10 nucleotides matching TRBD2. The CDR3 is made up of 17 amino acids. Germline CDR1 reads SGHRS; CDR2 reads YFSETQ. Trimming at V came to 4 bases and at J to 6 bases, leaving 12 bases not matched to a gene. The CDR3 reads CASSPALAGVGPGELFF. The CDR3 nucleotides are TGCGCCAGCAGCCCCGCCCTAGCGGGAGTCGGGCCCGGGGAGCTGTTTTTT.

Remarks on this clone: In the same sample, other DNA sequences code for this CDR3. The chain couples TRBV6-1 to TRBJ2-7; D uncertain. V was cut by 3 bases and J by 5 bases, with 5 bases left in between. Germline V gene data show CDR1 as MNHNS and CDR2 as SASEGT. CDR3 length equals 11 residues. The CDR3: CASSDRDEQYF. The DNA of the CDR3 is TGTGCCAGCAGTGATCGGGACGAGCAGTACTTC.

This clone has just one count. The V and J genes are TRBV5-1 and TRBJ1-1; weak D call: TRBD1 (5 bases). The CDR3 sequence is 14 residues long. V lost 0 bases to trimming and J lost 4 bases, with 10 bases between them. Germline V gene lookup returns CDR1 SGHRS and CDR2 YFSETQ. The DNA for the CDR3 is TGCGCCAGCAGCTTGGGTGACGGGGGCACTGAAGCTTTCTTT. Translation: CASSLGDGGTEAFF.

This clone showed up just once. The CDR3 here is CASSYGDREDTQYF. The CDR3 bases are TGTGCCAGCAGTTACGGGGACAGGGAAGATACGCAGTATTTT. This chain joins TRBV6-5 and TRBJ2-3; 9 bases match TRBD1. This CDR3 contains 14 residues. The germline V gene encodes CDR1 MNHEY and CDR2 SVGAGI. V lost 2 bases, J lost 5 bases, and 2 bases stayed unmatched.

This clone was detected a few times. The chain employs TRBV18 and TRBJ1-1; D gene uncertain. The CDR3 consists of 13 residues. V lost 2 bases and J lost 1, with 5 bases in between. The V gene's germline CDR1 is KGHSH and CDR2 LQKENI. As DNA, the CDR3 is TGTGCCAGCTCACCAACACAGAACACTGAAGCTTTCTTT. Translating gives CASSPTQNTEAFF.

The chain carries TRBV4-2 and TRBJ2-1; unclear D gene. CDR1 and CDR2 (germline): LGHNA, YNFKEQ. This CDR3 spans 13 amino acids. The V and J ends lost 0 bases and 3 bases respectively, with 3 bases between them. CDR3 coding DNA: TGTGCCAGCAGCCAAGACTTCTACAATGAGCAGTTCTTC. It translates to CASSQDFYNEQFF.

The chain links TRBV5-4 to TRBJ2-3; the D is unclear. Trimming left V 0 bases short and J 2 bases short, with 16 bases between. Germline V gene data show CDR1 as SGHNT and CDR2 as YYREEE (reference sequence). The CDR3 spans 17 residues. This chain's CDR3 is CASSLVMSVALTDTQYF. CDR3 coding DNA: TGTGCCAGCAGCTTGGTTATGTCCGTGGCCCTCACAGATACGCAGTATTTT. The variable domain in full, completed from reference TRBV5-4 and TRBJ2-3, reads ETGVTQSPTHLIKTRGQQVTLRCSSQSGHNTVSWYQQALGQGPQFIFQYYREEENGRGNFPPRFSGLQFPNYSSELNVNALELDDSALYLCASSLVMSVALTDTQYFGPGTRLTVL.

This chain uses TRBV5-1 with TRBJ1-1, with 9 nucleotides matching TRBD1. V was clipped by 1 base and J by 0 bases; unmatched bases: 7. The CDR3 loop spans 17 amino acids. Per germline, CDR1 SGHRS and CDR2 YFSETQ. CDR3 amino acids: CASSLSTGGPLNTEAFF. CDR3 in DNA: TGCGCCAGCAGCTTGAGTACAGGGGGCCCATTGAACACTGAAGCTTTCTTT.

This clone was detected only once. The V gene is TRBV10-3, the J gene TRBJ1-2, with 8 bases lining up with TRBD1. CDR1 is ENHRY, CDR2 SYGVKD, per germline. V dropped 6 bases and J dropped 1; count of bases not matched to a gene: 4. The CDR3 runs to 14 residues. CDR3 sequence (DNA): TGTGCCATCAGAAGGACAGGGTATAACTATGGCTACACCTTC. Translating gives CAIRRTGYNYGYTF.